Below are 30 T cell receptor beta chains sequenced from a single sample in a study of Ad26.COV2.S vaccination and SARS-CoV-2 variants. The assay was immunoSEQ multiplex PCR, and TCRdb's table has in-frame clones only and misses some. The profile shows 350,000 to 550,000 clones, about 91% of them singletons. As for treatment: about 20 received Ad26.COV2.S at low or high dose, single or two shots; several received placebo; per-sample allocation not given. It was on day 63 after the first vaccine or placebo injection that samples were taken. The sample here was peripheral blood, taken in a trial of Ad26.COV2.S vaccine versus placebo. Receptors originate from a person aged 18-65 years who received the Ad26.COV2.S COVID-19 vaccine or a placebo.

The chain links TRBV9 to TRBJ2-3; D is unclear. The CDR3 consists of 15 residues. V was cut by 1 base and J by 3 bases, with 12 bases left in between. Germline loops: CDR1 SGDLS, CDR2 YYNGEE. The DNA for the CDR3 is TGTGCCAGCAGCGTAAGGAGCTTTAGTACAGATACGCAGTATTTT. This encodes CASSVRSFSTDTQYF.

This rearrangement joins TRBV25-1 to TRBJ2-1, with 8 bases lining up with TRBD2. Germline CDR1 is MGHDK and CDR2 is SYGVNS. V shed 2 bases and J 6 bases; nucleotides not matched to a gene: 6. The length of the CDR3 is 15 residues. The CDR3: CASSERGGTFNEQFF. CDR3 nucleotide sequence: TGTGCCAGCAGTGAACGCGGGGGGACCTTCAATGAGCAGTTCTTC.

This clone showed up just once. The rearrangement links TRBV6-1 to TRBJ1-6; tentative D call: TRBD1 (5 bases). V lost 2 bases and J lost 1, with 12 bases in between. The germline V gene has CDR1 MNHNS and CDR2 SASEGT. The CDR3 is 17 amino acids. CDR3 sequence reads: CASSESVRTSYNSPLHF. For the CDR3, the DNA is TGTGCCAGCAGTGAAAGCGTCAGGACATCCTATAATTCACCCCTCCACTTT.

This rearrangement joins TRBV7-9 to TRBJ1-5; 10 nucleotides match TRBD1. CDR3 length: 15 amino acids. The V and J ends lost 5 bases and 4 bases, in that order; junction bases with no gene match: 5. Germline assignment: CDR1 SEHNR and CDR2 FQNEAQ (reference sequence). CDR3 nucleotides: TGTGCCAGCAGCCAAGGACAGGGGGATAATCAGCCCCAGCATTTT. Protein: CASSQGQGDNQPQHF.

This rearrangement joins TRBV4-3 to TRBJ2-2, with TRBD2 as a possible D gene (5 bases). This CDR3 spans 15 amino acids. Germline V gene lookup returns CDR1 LGHNA and CDR2 YSLEER. With 4 bases removed from V and 6 bases from J, the gap between germline ends came to 15 bases. The CDR3 DNA reads as TGCGCCAGCAGCCCTAGCACACGGGCTTCCGGGGAGCTGTTTTTT. It specifies CASSPSTRASGELFF.

This chain uses TRBV6-6 with TRBJ1-5, with D hard to call. This CDR3 is 16 amino acids long. V was cut by 6 bases and J by 2 bases, with 17 bases left in between. Germline V gene sequence: CDR1 MNHNY, CDR2 SVGAGI (reference sequence). This chain's CDR3 is CASSGREGLGNQPQHF. The CDR3 DNA reads TGTGCCAGCAGCGGGCGGGAGGGTTTAGGCAATCAGCCCCAGCATTTT.

The chain is built from TRBV23-1 and TRBJ1-1; 11 nucleotides line up with TRBD1. TRBV23-1 counts as an open reading frame of uncertain function. The CDR3 is 16 amino acids. Trimming cost V 3 bases and J 3 bases; bases outside gene matches: 6. The CDR3 here is CASSHGQGADYTEAFF. DNA of the CDR3: TGCGCCAGCAGTCACGGACAGGGGGCGGATTACACTGAAGCTTTCTTT.

This clone was detected once. The chain couples TRBV6-6 to TRBJ2-1; 7 positions agree with TRBD2. Germline V gene lookup returns CDR1 MNHNY and CDR2 SVGAGI (reference sequence). Germline trimming cut 5 bases from V and 5 bases from J; bases unmatched to any gene: 9. The CDR3 extends over 15 amino acids. CDR3 coding DNA: TGTGCCAGCAGTGACCGACTAGCCGGACACAATGAGCAGTTCTTC. Its translation is CASSDRLAGHNEQFF.

The CDR3 is CASSSNGDRWNEQFF. In DNA form, the CDR3 reads TGTGCCAGCAGTTCAAACGGGGACAGGTGGAATGAGCAGTTCTTC. The V gene is TRBV6-5, the J gene TRBJ2-1; 8 nucleotides agree with TRBD1. This CDR3 is built from 15 residues. The V gene's germline CDR1 is MNHEY and CDR2 SVGAGI. Trimming at V came to 4 bases and at J to 7 bases, leaving 9 bases not matched to a gene.

The J gene is TRBJ2-3, the V gene TRBV18, with D perhaps TRBD1 (5 bases). The CDR3 length is 15 residues. Deletions cut 3 bases from V and 4 bases from J, with 14 bases between. Germline values: CDR1 KGHSH, CDR2 LQKENI. CDR3 nucleotides: TGTGCCAGCTCACCTAAAGGGGTCTGGCCAGATACGCAGTATTTT. As protein: CASSPKGVWPDTQYF.

The chain is built from TRBV11-2 and TRBJ1-5; the D gene is possibly TRBD1 (6 bases). V lost 0 bases to trimming and J lost 4 bases, with 10 bases between them. The CDR3 extends over 15 amino acids. CDR1 is SGHAT, CDR2 FQNNGV, per germline. CDR3 residues: CASSLDGGRNQPQHF. CDR3 DNA sequence: TGTGCCAGCAGCTTAGATGGGGGCAGAAATCAGCCCCAGCATTTT. The variable domain in full, with the rest retrieved from reference TRBV11-2 and TRBJ1-5, is EAGVAQSPRYKIIEKRQSVAFWCNPISGHATLYWYQQILGQGPKLLIQFQNNGVVDDSQLPKDRFSAERLKGVDSTLKIQPAKLEDSAVYLCASSLDGGRNQPQHFGDGTRLSIL.

V is TRBV3-1 (or the pseudogene TRBV3-2) and J is TRBJ1-6, with D perhaps TRBD1 (6 bases). The CDR3 length is 12 residues. Germline CDR1 LGHDT, CDR2 YNNKEL (reference sequence). V lost 4 bases, J lost 10 bases, and 8 bases lay in between. For the CDR3, the DNA is TGTGCCAGCAGCCCCCAGGGGTCACCCCTCCACTTT. Amino acids: CASSPQGSPLHF.

V and J are TRBV29-1 and TRBJ1-5; D possibly corresponds to TRBD1 (6 bases). With 4 bases removed from V and 3 bases from J, the gap between germline ends came to 10 bases. CDR3 length equals 13 residues. Germline CDR1 reads SQVTM; CDR2 reads ANQGSEA. DNA of the CDR3: TGCAGCGTTGGAGACAGGTTCAATCAGCCCCAGCATTTT. Protein: CSVGDRFNQPQHF.

V usage is TRBV30 and J usage is TRBJ1-2; D gene unclear. The CDR3 covers 12 residues. Germline V lookup: CDR1 GTSNPN, CDR2 SVGIG (reference sequence). Trimming pared 2 bases from V and 3 bases from J, leaving 7 bases between. The CDR3 DNA is TGTGCCTGGAGTATGGGTTACTATGGCTACACCTTC. Translating it yields CAWSMGYYGYTF.

This chain joins TRBV28 and TRBJ2-5; 7 bases map to TRBD1. CDR1 is MDHEN and CDR2 is SYDVKM in the germline V gene. The CDR3 contains 17 residues. V was clipped by 2 bases and J by 7 bases; unmatched bases: 16. CDR3 DNA sequence: TGTGCCAGCAGTTTAGGTTTGGGGACAGTCGGGCGTATGACCCAGTACTTC. It translates to CASSLGLGTVGRMTQYF.

The V and J genes are TRBV30 and TRBJ1-3, with D uncertain. Trimming left V 4 bases short and J 4 bases short, with 14 bases between. The germline CDR1 and CDR2 sequences are GTSNPN and SVGIG (reference sequence). This CDR3 is built from 14 residues. CDR3 nucleotides: TGTGCCTGGAACCCAGAGGCCTTCGGAAACACCATATATTTT. This sequence encodes CAWNPEAFGNTIYF.

The chain employs TRBV7-3 and TRBJ2-7, with D perhaps given as TRBD1 or TRBD2 (5 bases each). V lost 5 bases to trimming and J lost 2 bases, with 16 bases between them. Germline CDR1 is SGHTA and CDR2 is FQGTGA. The CDR3 length is 15 residues. This CDR3 is CASSKDPGPAYEQYF. CDR3 bases: TGTGCCAGCAGCAAAGACCCGGGACCAGCCTACGAGCAGTACTTC.

V gene TRBV10-3 combines with J gene TRBJ1-1, with 7 bases identical to TRBD1. Per the germline V gene, CDR1 is ENHRY and CDR2 is SYGVKD. Trimming took 5 bases from V and 0 from J; bases not matched to a gene: 6. The CDR3 runs to 15 residues. In DNA form, the CDR3 reads TGTGCCATCAGTAAGGGGACAGATTTGAACACTGAAGCTTTCTTT. It is translated as CAISKGTDLNTEAFF.

The chain combines TRBV18 with TRBJ1-6, with D unclear. Germline loops: CDR1 KGHSH, CDR2 LQKENI. Between the trimmed V and J ends, which lost 3 bases and 9 bases, there was a span of 15 bases. The CDR3 extends over 15 amino acids. CDR3 region: CASSPGPAPISPLHF. As DNA, the CDR3 is TGTGCCAGCTCACCCGGCCCCGCCCCCATTTCACCCCTCCACTTT.

The rearrangement joins TRBV4-3 to TRBJ2-7; 8 nucleotides agree with TRBD1. The CDR3 runs to 14 residues. Germline loops: CDR1 LGHNA, CDR2 YSLEER. V lost 3 bases, J lost 5 bases, and 6 bases stayed unmatched. CDR3 nucleotide sequence: TGCGCCAGCAGCCAGGCAGGGGGCCCCGACGAGCAGTACTTC. Translation gives CASSQAGGPDEQYF.

CDR3 nucleotides: TGTGCCAGCAGTGAACAGGGGGCGAAAGGCTACACCTTC. Its translation: CASSEQGAKGYTF. J is TRBJ1-2 and V is TRBV25-1; the match to TRBD1 covers 8 bases. The CDR3 runs to 13 residues. The germline gives CDR1 MGHDK, CDR2 SYGVNS. Unmatched junction bases numbered 4, after V lost 2 bases and J lost 8 bases.

The rearrangement uses TRBV6-5 and TRBJ2-7, with D perhaps being TRBD1 or TRBD2 (5 bases each). The CDR3 spans 14 residues. Germline V gene sequence: CDR1 MNHEY, CDR2 SVGAGI. V lost 0 bases to trimming and J lost 4 bases, with 10 bases between them. The CDR3 DNA reads TGTGCCAGCAGTTACTCGAGATGGGGGTACGAGCAGTACTTC. This translates into CASSYSRWGYEQYF.

This chain joins TRBV16 and TRBJ1-5; D remains unclear. The CDR3 is made up of 13 amino acids. Germline V gene lookup returns CDR1 KGHSY and CDR2 FQNENV. The V gene lost 2 bases and the J gene lost 4 bases, with 6 bases spanning the gap. Written as DNA, the CDR3 is TGTGCCAGCAGCCAAGTCCGAAATCAGCCCCAGCATTTT. It yields the protein CASSQVRNQPQHF.

This clone was observed a single time. This chain connects TRBV5-6 to TRBJ1-3, with 8 nucleotides matching TRBD1. Germline trimming cut 4 bases from V and 0 bases from J; bases unmatched to any gene: 6. The CDR3 is 16 residues long. CDR1 SGHDT and CDR2 YYEEEE come from the germline V gene. The CDR3: CASSLTGASSGNTIYF. DNA of the CDR3: TGTGCCAGCAGCCTGACAGGGGCCAGCTCTGGAAACACCATATATTTT.

This clone was seen just once. The genes are TRBV4-3 and TRBJ2-6, with D unclear. Trimming pared 1 base from V and 2 bases from J, leaving 9 bases between. CDR1 and CDR2 from the germline V gene are LGHNA and YSLEER. The CDR3 is 16 amino acids. Here the CDR3 reads CASSQVLWAGANVLTF. CDR3 nucleotides: TGCGCCAGCAGCCAAGTACTATGGGCTGGGGCCAACGTCCTGACTTTC.

The gene calls are TRBV5-1 and TRBJ2-7, with TRBD1 as a possible D gene (7 bases). V lost 0 bases to trimming and J lost 5 bases, with 21 bases between them. The V gene's germline CDR1 is SGHRS and CDR2 YFSETQ. The CDR3 extends over 17 amino acids. For the CDR3, the DNA is TGCGCCAGCAGCTTGGTCGGAGGGGGACAGCCGGGACACGAGCAGTACTTC. Amino acid sequence: CASSLVGGGQPGHEQYF.

This clone was observed a handful of times. The chain employs TRBV5-1 and TRBJ2-1; 10 nucleotides match TRBD2. The germline gives CDR1 SGHRS, CDR2 YFSETQ. CDR3 size: 20 residues. J gave up 0 bases and V 4 bases, and 16 bases lay outside the gene matches. In DNA form, the CDR3 reads TGCGCCAGCAGCGCCCCAAGCCCGGGACTAGCGCTGAGCTCCTACAATGAGCAGTTCTTC. Its protein is CASSAPSPGLALSSYNEQFF.

The gene calls are TRBV3-1 (or the pseudogene TRBV3-2) and TRBJ1-2; perhaps TRBD1 as D (5 bases). This CDR3 has 15 amino acids. Between the trimmed V and J ends, which lost 1 base and 3 bases, there was a span of 12 bases. Per the germline V gene, CDR1 is LGHDT and CDR2 is YNNKEL (reference sequence). CDR3: CASSQGVWGDYGYTF. CDR3 coding DNA: TGTGCCAGCAGCCAAGGAGTGTGGGGGGACTATGGCTACACCTTC.

The V and J genes are TRBV14 and TRBJ1-6, with D tentatively TRBD1 (6 bases). The CDR3 totals 15 residues. Germline CDR1 and CDR2: SGHDN and FVKESK. Trimming shortened V by 0 bases and J by 10 bases, and 13 bases separated the two germline ends. CDR3 loop: CASSQDIQGYSPLHF. The CDR3 nucleotides read TGTGCCAGCAGCCAAGATATACAGGGTTACTCACCCCTCCACTTT.

For the CDR3, the DNA is TGTGCCAGCAGTTACAGCGGGCGGGAGAAGCCCCAGCATTTT. Translated: CASSYSGREKPQHF. The V call is TRBV6-2 or TRBV6-3, the J call TRBJ1-5; D remains ambiguous. V shed 2 bases and J shed 8 bases, with 13 bases lying between them. Looked up from germline, CDR1 is MNHEY and CDR2 is SVGEGT. This CDR3 region has 14 residues.